This T cell receptor beta chain stems from a study of blood T cell repertoires in COVID-19 (dated by TCRdb to 2018 to 2020). A note on the overall study: The collaborator samples originated in the United States, Italy and Spain and spanned the acute and convalescent phases of COVID-19. The material from the prospective study consisted of cDNA or gDNA derived from T cells, B-cell-depleted T cells, or PBMCs. Nearly every sample came with metadata listing a de-identified subject ID, COVID-19 status, age in years and sex. The samples were drawn from two sources: the first 160 participants of the ongoing ImmuneRACE study, and over 1,000 subjects contributed by 6 global collaborators. The dataset comprised deeply sampled blood TCRbeta repertoires from subjects exposed to, actively infected with, or recovered from COVID-19. Where available, HLA class I and class II types were obtained from metadata supplied by the sample provider rather than from assay-based typing. The repertoires were released in a freely available public database meant as a resource for research on the immune response to SARS-CoV-2.

Whole blood was collected in K2EDTA tubes by collaborating institutions according to the institutions' own protocols. For TCRbeta analysis, collaborators shipped samples in one of three forms: frozen whole blood, isolated PBMCs, or DNA extracted from either of those sample types. As regards this clone: Its target antigen remains unknown. Base quality data are lacking; no much larger clone is found one base away.

TCRbeta CDR3 regions were amplified from genomic DNA using the immunoSEQ Assay, a bias-controlled multiplex PCR. On the study's bioinformatics: The number of nucleated cells in each sample was estimated by amplification of reference gene primers within the assay. To quantify the absolute abundance of each unique TCRbeta CDR3 rearrangement, sequence reads were collapsed and filtered. Productive Simpson clonality was computed per sample as the square root of Simpson's diversity index over productive rearrangements. In its TCRdb copy, this immuneACCESS table keeps in-frame sequences only and misses some clones. Where compared with another copy, unresolved V genes explain less than half of these, and the others have no known cause. Clonal size and the V and J genes are those of that table, whereas D and trimming came from the DNA. The sample data list more than 95,000 clones, and approximately 80% of these were observed just once. In total, the top ten clones hold under 15% of the sample.

The research as a whole found: The quantity of clinical and demographic metadata differed by source and by participant and was supplied without curation.

Counted from cysteine to phenylalanine, this CDR3 has 13 amino acids. Just the 39-base CDR3 DNA is kept, in frame starting at base 1. In the germline V gene, CDR1 corresponds to SGHTA and CDR2 to FQGNSA. V gives up 5 bases and J gives up 4 bases, and the segment between their germline ends measures 12 bases. The source is a human donor in a cohort sampled during active or convalescent COVID-19. The rearranged segments are TRBV7-2 and TRBJ2-7; TRBD1 is perhaps the D gene, given 5 matching bases. The sample comprised peripheral blood. This receptor carries the CDR3 CASSVQTVYEQYF. The nucleotide sequence is TGTGCCAGCAGCGTCCAGACAGTTTACGAGCAGTACTTC.